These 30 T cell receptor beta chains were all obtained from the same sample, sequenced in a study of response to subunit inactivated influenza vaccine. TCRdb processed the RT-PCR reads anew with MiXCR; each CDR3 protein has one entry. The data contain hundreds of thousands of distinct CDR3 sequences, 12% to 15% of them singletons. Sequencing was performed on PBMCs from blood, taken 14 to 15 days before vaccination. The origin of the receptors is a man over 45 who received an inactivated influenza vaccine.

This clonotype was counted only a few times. The CDR3 DNA reads as TGTGCCAGCAGACGGGGGGACAGCACGAACACCGGGGAGCTGTTTTTT. Encoded protein: CASRRGDSTNTGELFF. The genes are TRBV28 and TRBJ2-2, with D tentatively TRBD1 or TRBD2 (7 bases each). The V end lost 6 bases, the J end lost 0 bases, and 14 bases lay between the germline ends. Germline CDR1 reads MDHEN; CDR2 reads SYDVKM. CDR3 length: 16 amino acids.

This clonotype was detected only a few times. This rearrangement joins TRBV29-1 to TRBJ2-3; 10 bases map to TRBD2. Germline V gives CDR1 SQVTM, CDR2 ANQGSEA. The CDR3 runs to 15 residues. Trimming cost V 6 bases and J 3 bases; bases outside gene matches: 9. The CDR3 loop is CSVASASGSTDTQYF. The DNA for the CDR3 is TGCAGCGTGGCGTCGGCTAGCGGGAGTACAGATACGCAGTATTTT.

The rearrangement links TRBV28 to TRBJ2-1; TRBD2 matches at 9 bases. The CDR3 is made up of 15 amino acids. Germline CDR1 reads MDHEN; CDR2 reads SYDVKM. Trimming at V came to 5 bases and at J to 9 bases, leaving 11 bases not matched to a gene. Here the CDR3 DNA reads TGTGCCAGCAGTCAATTGGCGGGAGGGCCCGGTGAGCAGTTCTTC. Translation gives CASSQLAGGPGEQFF.

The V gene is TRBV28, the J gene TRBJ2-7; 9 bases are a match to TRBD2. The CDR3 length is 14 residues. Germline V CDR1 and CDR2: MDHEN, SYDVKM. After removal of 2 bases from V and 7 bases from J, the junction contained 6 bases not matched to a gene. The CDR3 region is CASSLVDSGGEQYF. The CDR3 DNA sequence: TGTGCCAGCAGTTTAGTGGACAGCGGGGGGGAGCAGTACTTC.

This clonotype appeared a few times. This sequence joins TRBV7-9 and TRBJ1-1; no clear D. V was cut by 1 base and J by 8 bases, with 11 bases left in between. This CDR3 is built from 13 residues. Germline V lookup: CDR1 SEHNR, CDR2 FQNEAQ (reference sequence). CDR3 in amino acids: CASSLGPGSEAFF. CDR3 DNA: TGTGCCAGCAGCTTAGGTCCGGGATCAGAAGCTTTCTTT.

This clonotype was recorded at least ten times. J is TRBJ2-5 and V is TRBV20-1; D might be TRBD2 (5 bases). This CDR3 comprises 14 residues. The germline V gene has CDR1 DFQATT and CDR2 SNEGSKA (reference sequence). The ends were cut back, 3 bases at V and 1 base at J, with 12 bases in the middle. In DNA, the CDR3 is TGCAGTGCTAGTCGGGGAACGGGCCAAGAGACCCAGTACTTC. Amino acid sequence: CSASRGTGQETQYF.

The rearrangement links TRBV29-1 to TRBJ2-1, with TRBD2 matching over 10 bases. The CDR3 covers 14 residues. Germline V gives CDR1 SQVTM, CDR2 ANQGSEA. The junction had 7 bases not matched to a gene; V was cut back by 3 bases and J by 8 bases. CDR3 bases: TGCAGCGTTGATCTCGGGACTAGCGTTGATGAGCAGTTCTTC. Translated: CSVDLGTSVDEQFF.

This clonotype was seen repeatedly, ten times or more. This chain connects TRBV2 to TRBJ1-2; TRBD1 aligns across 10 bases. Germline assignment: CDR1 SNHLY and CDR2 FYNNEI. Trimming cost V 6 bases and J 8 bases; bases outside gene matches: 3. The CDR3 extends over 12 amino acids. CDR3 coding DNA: TGTGCCAGCAGCGGGACAGGGGACGGCTACACCTTC. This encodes CASSGTGDGYTF.

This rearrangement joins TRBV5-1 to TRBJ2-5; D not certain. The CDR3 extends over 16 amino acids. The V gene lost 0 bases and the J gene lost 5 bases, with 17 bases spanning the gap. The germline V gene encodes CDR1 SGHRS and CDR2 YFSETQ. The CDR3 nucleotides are TGCGCCAGCAGCTTGGCCAGTGTACCGGGCTGGGAGACCCAGTACTTC. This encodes CASSLASVPGWETQYF.

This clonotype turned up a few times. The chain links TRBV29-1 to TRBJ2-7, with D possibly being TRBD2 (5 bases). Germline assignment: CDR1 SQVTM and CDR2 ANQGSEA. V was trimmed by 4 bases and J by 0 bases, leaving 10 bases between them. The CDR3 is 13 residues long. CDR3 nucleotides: TGCAGCGTTGCCACTAGGGTCTCCTACGAGCAGTACTTC. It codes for CSVATRVSYEQYF.

The CDR3 sequence: CASSRQLRGPWAYEQYF. The DNA for the CDR3 is TGTGCCAGCAGCCGACAACTGCGGGGACCCTGGGCCTACGAGCAGTACTTC. The rearrangement uses TRBV6-1 and TRBJ2-7; maybe TRBD2 (6 bases). Trimming took 6 bases from V and 2 from J, leaving 23 bases between them. CDR1 is MNHNS and CDR2 is SASEGT in the germline V gene. The CDR3 is made up of 17 amino acids.

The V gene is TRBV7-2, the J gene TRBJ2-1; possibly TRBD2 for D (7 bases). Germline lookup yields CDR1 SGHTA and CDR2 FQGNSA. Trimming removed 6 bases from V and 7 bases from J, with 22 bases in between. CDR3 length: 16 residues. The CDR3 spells CASRHSGAGLINEQFF. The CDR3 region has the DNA TGTGCCAGCAGACATTCAGGGGCGGGACTAATTAATGAGCAGTTCTTC. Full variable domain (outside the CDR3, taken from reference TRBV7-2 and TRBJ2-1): GAGVSQSPSNKVTEKGKDVELRCDPISGHTALYWYRQSLGQGLEFLIYFQGNSAPDKSGLPSDRFSAERTGGSVSTLTIQRTQQEDSAVYLCASRHSGAGLINEQFFGPGTRLTVL.

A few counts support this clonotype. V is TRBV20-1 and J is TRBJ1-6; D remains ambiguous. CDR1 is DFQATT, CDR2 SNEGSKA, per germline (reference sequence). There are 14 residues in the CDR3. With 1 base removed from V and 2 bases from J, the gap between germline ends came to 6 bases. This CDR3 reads CSARGQTYNSPLHF. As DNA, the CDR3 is TGCAGTGCTAGAGGGCAGACCTATAATTCACCCCTCCACTTT.

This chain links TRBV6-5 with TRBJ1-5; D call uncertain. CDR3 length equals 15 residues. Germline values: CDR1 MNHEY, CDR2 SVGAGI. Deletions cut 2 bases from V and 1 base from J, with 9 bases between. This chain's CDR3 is CASSYGRRSNQPQHF. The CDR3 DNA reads TGTGCCAGCAGTTACGGACGACGGAGCAATCAGCCCCAGCATTTT.

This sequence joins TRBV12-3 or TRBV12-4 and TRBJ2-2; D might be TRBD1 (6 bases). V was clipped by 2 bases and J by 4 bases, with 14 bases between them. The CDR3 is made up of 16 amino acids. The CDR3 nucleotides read TGTGCCAGCAGTTTACAGGGGAATCTAGGCACCGGGGAGCTGTTTTTT. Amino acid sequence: CASSLQGNLGTGELFF.

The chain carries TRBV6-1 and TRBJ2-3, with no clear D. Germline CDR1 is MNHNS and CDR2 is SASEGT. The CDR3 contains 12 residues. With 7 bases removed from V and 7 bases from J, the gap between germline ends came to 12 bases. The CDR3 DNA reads TGTGCCAGCACCCCGGGTTGGCATACGCAGTATTTT. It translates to CASTPGWHTQYF.

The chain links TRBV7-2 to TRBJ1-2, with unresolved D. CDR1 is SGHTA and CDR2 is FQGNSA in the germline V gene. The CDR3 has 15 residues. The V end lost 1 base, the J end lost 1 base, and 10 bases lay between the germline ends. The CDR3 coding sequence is TGTGCCAGCAGCTTAGGGACGGGATTTAACTATGGCTACACCTTC. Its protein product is CASSLGTGFNYGYTF.

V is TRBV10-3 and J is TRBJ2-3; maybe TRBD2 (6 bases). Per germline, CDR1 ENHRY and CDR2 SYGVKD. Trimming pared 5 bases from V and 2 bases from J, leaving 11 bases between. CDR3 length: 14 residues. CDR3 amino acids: CAISPGGSTDTQYF. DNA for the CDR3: TGTGCCATCAGTCCCGGAGGGTCCACAGATACGCAGTATTTT.

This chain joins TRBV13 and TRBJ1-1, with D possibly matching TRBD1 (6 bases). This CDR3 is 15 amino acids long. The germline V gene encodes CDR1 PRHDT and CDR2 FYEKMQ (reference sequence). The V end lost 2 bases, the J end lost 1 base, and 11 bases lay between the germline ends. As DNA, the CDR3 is TGTGCCAGCAGCTTAATGACAGGCCGGAACACTGAAGCTTTCTTT. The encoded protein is CASSLMTGRNTEAFF.

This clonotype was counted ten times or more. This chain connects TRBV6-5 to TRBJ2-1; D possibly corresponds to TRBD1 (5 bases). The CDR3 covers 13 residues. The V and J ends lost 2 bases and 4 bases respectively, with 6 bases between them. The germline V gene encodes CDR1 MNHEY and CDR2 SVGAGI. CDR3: CASSYTGYNEQFF. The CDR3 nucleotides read TGTGCCAGCAGTTACACAGGATACAATGAGCAGTTCTTC.

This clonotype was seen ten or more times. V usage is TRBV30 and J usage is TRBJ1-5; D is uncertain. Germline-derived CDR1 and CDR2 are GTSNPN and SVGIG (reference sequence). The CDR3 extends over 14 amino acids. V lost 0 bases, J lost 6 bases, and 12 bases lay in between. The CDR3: CAWSVGGIRQPQHF. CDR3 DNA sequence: TGTGCCTGGAGTGTCGGAGGGATTCGTCAGCCCCAGCATTTT.

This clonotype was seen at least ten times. CDR3 residues: CASSTSGTQNNYEQYF. The CDR3, as DNA: TGTGCCAGCAGTACATCCGGGACACAGAACAATTACGAGCAGTACTTC. The V call is TRBV12-3 or TRBV12-4, the J call TRBJ2-7, with D tentatively TRBD1 (6 bases). There are 16 residues in the CDR3. V lost 5 bases to trimming and J lost 4 bases, with 21 bases between them.

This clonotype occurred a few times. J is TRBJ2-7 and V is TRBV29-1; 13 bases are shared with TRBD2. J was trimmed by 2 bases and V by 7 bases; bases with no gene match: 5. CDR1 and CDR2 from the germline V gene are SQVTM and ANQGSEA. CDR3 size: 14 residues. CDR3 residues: CSATTSGGPYEQYF. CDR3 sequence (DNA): TGCAGCGCCACGACTAGCGGGGGGCCCTACGAGCAGTACTTC.

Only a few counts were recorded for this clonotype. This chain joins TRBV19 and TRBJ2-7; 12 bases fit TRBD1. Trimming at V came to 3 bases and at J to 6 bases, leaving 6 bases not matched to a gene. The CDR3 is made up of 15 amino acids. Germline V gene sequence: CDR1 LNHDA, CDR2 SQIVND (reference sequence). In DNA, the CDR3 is TGTGCCAGTAGTATTCTGGGACAGGGGGCATCCGAGCAGTACTTC. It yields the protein CASSILGQGASEQYF.

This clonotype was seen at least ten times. The CDR3 coding sequence is TGTGCCAGCAGCCAAGATCTGAATAAGTTTGCTGAGCAGTTCTTC. This codes for CASSQDLNKFAEQFF. The chain is built from TRBV4-2 and TRBJ2-1; the D is unclear. The length of the CDR3 is 15 residues. CDR1 is LGHNA, CDR2 YNFKEQ, per germline. Trimming stripped 0 bases from V and 9 bases from J, with 15 bases between.

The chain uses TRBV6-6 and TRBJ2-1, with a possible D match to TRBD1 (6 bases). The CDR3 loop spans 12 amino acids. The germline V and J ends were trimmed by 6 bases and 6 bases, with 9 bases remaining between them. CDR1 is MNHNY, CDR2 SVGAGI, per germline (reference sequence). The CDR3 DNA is TGTGCCAGCAGAGGACAGTCCAATGAGCAGTTCTTC. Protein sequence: CASRGQSNEQFF.

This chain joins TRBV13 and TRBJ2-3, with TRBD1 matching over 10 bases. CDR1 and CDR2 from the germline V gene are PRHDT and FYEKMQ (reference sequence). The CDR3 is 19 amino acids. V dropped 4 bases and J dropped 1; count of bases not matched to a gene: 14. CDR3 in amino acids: CASSSGGQGPLWGTDTQYF. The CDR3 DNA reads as TGTGCCAGCAGCTCCGGGGGACAGGGGCCCCTTTGGGGCACAGATACGCAGTATTTT.

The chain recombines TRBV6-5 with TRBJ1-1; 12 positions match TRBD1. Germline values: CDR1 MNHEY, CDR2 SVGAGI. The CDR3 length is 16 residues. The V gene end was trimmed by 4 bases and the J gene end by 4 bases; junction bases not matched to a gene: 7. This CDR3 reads CASSSGTGGVGTEAFF. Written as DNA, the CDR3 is TGTGCCAGCAGTTCCGGGACAGGGGGCGTCGGCACTGAAGCTTTCTTT.

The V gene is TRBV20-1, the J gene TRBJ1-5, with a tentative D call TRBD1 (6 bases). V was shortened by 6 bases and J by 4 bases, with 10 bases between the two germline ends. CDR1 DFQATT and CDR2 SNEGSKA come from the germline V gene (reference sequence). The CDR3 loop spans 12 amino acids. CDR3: CSATQGNQPQHF. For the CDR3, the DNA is TGCAGTGCCACCCAGGGGAATCAGCCCCAGCATTTT.

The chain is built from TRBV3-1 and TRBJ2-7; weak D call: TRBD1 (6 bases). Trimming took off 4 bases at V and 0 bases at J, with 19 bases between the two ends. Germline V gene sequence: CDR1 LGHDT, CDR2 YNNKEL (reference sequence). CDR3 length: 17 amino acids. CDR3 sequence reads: CASSPLTGLESSYEQYF. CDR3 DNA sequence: TGTGCCAGCAGCCCTCTTACAGGGTTGGAGAGCTCCTACGAGCAGTACTTC.